This is a list of T cell receptor beta chains from one sample in a study of response to subunit inactivated influenza vaccine. Via MiXCR, TCRdb re-called the RT-PCR reads, giving one row per CDR3 protein. The table lists some 850,000 distinct CDR3 sequences, roughly 18% of them singletons. The sequencing used PBMCs from blood, collected more than 4 days after vaccination. These receptors all come from a man in his forties or fifties who received an inactivated influenza vaccine. The CDR3 runs from the conserved cysteine through the conserved F or W. A D gene is named only where the DNA matches it firmly. Where a row states a size, it is once, few, many or the class of an expanded clone; other rows omit it.

d_call: TRBD2
j_call: TRBJ2-3
cdr3_length: 18
v_call: TRBV5-6
clone_size: few
cdr3_nt: TGTGCCAGCAGCTCTGGACTAGCGGGGGGGATTAGCACAGATACGCAGTATTTT
cdr3_aa: CASSSGLAGGISTDTQYF

d_call: TRBD1
j_call: TRBJ1-2
cdr3_length: 15
v_call: TRBV6-4
clone_size: once
cdr3_nt: TGTGCCAGCAGTCCCCACGTGGCAGGGGGAAGTGGCTACACCTTC
cdr3_aa: CASSPHVAGGSGYTF

d_call: -
j_call: TRBJ1-5
cdr3_length: 13
v_call: TRBV20-1
clone_size: many
cdr3_nt: TGCAGTGCCGGAGACCTACCGGGGCAGCCCCAGCATTTT
cdr3_aa: CSAGDLPGQPQHF

d_call: TRBD1
j_call: TRBJ2-3
cdr3_length: 21
v_call: TRBV6-2/TRBV6-3
clone_size: -
cdr3_nt: TGTGCCAGCAGTTACTCGATAACGGCCGGGACAGCCTACGACTACACAGATACGCAGTATTTT
cdr3_aa: CASSYSITAGTAYDYTDTQYF

d_call: -
j_call: TRBJ2-2
cdr3_length: 15
v_call: TRBV4-1
clone_size: many
cdr3_nt: TGCGCCAGCAGCCAAGCGGACGGGAACACCGGGGAGCTGTTTTTT
cdr3_aa: CASSQADGNTGELFF

d_call: -
j_call: TRBJ2-3
cdr3_length: 13
v_call: TRBV7-2
clone_size: many
cdr3_nt: TGTGCCAGCAGCAGCCCTGGGGCAGATACGCAGTATTTT
cdr3_aa: CASSSPGADTQYF

d_call: TRBD2
j_call: TRBJ2-2
cdr3_length: 15
v_call: TRBV5-1
clone_size: -
cdr3_nt: TGCGCCAGCAGCCCACTAGCGGGCAACACCGGGGAGCTGTTTTTT
cdr3_aa: CASSPLAGNTGELFF

d_call: TRBD2
j_call: TRBJ2-1
cdr3_length: 18
v_call: TRBV11-2
clone_size: -
cdr3_nt: TGTGCCAGCAGCTTAAACATCACTAGGCGGGGGGGCTTAAATGAGCAGTTCTTC
cdr3_aa: CASSLNITRRGGLNEQFF

d_call: -
j_call: TRBJ2-5
cdr3_length: 13
v_call: TRBV6-5
clone_size: few
cdr3_nt: TGTGCCAGCAGTTACACAGGCCAAGAGACCCAGTACTTC
cdr3_aa: CASSYTGQETQYF

d_call: TRBD2
j_call: TRBJ2-5
cdr3_length: 16
v_call: TRBV18
clone_size: -
cdr3_nt: TGTGCCAGCTCACCACAGTTAGCGGGAGTGGAAGAGACCCAGTACTTC
cdr3_aa: CASSPQLAGVEETQYF

d_call: -
j_call: TRBJ2-3
cdr3_length: 12
v_call: TRBV18
clone_size: many
cdr3_nt: TGTGCCAGCTCACCGAGTACAGATACGCAGTATTTT
cdr3_aa: CASSPSTDTQYF

d_call: TRBD2
j_call: TRBJ2-5
cdr3_length: 12
v_call: TRBV29-1
clone_size: few
cdr3_nt: TGCAGCTCGGGGGGGGGACATGAGACCCAGTACTTC
cdr3_aa: CSSGGGHETQYF

d_call: TRBD1
j_call: TRBJ2-7
cdr3_length: 14
v_call: TRBV27
clone_size: -
cdr3_nt: TGTGCCAGCGGCGACAGGGGGCCTACCTACGAGCAGTACTTC
cdr3_aa: CASGDRGPTYEQYF

d_call: TRBD1
j_call: TRBJ1-5
cdr3_length: 16
v_call: TRBV24-1
clone_size: few
cdr3_nt: TGTGCCACCAGTGATAGGACAGGGGTTTACAATCAGCCCCAGCATTTT
cdr3_aa: CATSDRTGVYNQPQHF

d_call: -
j_call: TRBJ1-5
cdr3_length: 16
v_call: TRBV20-1
clone_size: few
cdr3_nt: TGCAGTGCTAGAGGCCAGATTAGCGCTGAGAATCAGCCCCAGCATTTT
cdr3_aa: CSARGQISAENQPQHF

d_call: TRBD2
j_call: TRBJ2-1
cdr3_length: 16
v_call: TRBV4-3
clone_size: -
cdr3_nt: TGCGCCAGCAGTCTGGGAAGCGGGAGGTCAAGGAATGAGCAGTTCTTC
cdr3_aa: CASSLGSGRSRNEQFF

d_call: TRBD2
j_call: TRBJ2-4
cdr3_length: 18
v_call: TRBV4-3
clone_size: few
cdr3_nt: TGCGCCAGCAGCCAAGTAGGGACTAGCGGAGCGGGGGCAAACATTCAGTACTTC
cdr3_aa: CASSQVGTSGAGANIQYF

d_call: TRBD2
j_call: TRBJ2-7
cdr3_length: 15
v_call: TRBV20-1
clone_size: few
cdr3_nt: TGCAGTGCTCCGGAGCTGACTAGCGATCCCTACGAGCAGTACTTC
cdr3_aa: CSAPELTSDPYEQYF

d_call: -
j_call: TRBJ1-1
cdr3_length: 14
v_call: TRBV15
clone_size: -
cdr3_nt: TGTGCCACCAGCAGAGATCTGGAACAGGGTGAAGCTTTCTTT
cdr3_aa: CATSRDLEQGEAFF

d_call: TRBD2
j_call: TRBJ2-1
cdr3_length: 18
v_call: TRBV4-2
clone_size: few
cdr3_nt: TGTGCCAGCAGCCAATATCTAGCGGGGGGGCCCGGGTCAGGTGAGCAGTTCTTC
cdr3_aa: CASSQYLAGGPGSGEQFF

d_call: -
j_call: TRBJ2-7
cdr3_length: 14
v_call: TRBV12-3/TRBV12-4
clone_size: few
cdr3_nt: TGTGCCAGCAGTTTTGGGGTTGTCAACTACGAGCAGTACTTC
cdr3_aa: CASSFGVVNYEQYF

d_call: TRBD1
j_call: TRBJ2-5
cdr3_length: 11
v_call: TRBV28
clone_size: -
cdr3_nt: TGTGCCAGCAGAACAGGGGCGGCTCAGTACTTC
cdr3_aa: CASRTGAAQYF

d_call: -
j_call: TRBJ1-4
cdr3_length: 12
v_call: TRBV11-2
clone_size: few
cdr3_nt: TGTGCCAGCAGCTTAGATTGGGAAAAACTGTTTTTT
cdr3_aa: CASSLDWEKLFF

d_call: -
j_call: TRBJ1-1
cdr3_length: 14
v_call: TRBV19
clone_size: once
cdr3_nt: TGTGCCAGTAGTAGCGGCATAAGGAACACTGAAGCTTTCTTT
cdr3_aa: CASSSGIRNTEAFF

d_call: TRBD1
j_call: TRBJ2-7
cdr3_length: 14
v_call: TRBV29-1
clone_size: few
cdr3_nt: TGCAGCGTGACCCCGGGACAGGGTATCTACGAGCAGTACTTC
cdr3_aa: CSVTPGQGIYEQYF

d_call: TRBD2
j_call: TRBJ2-7
cdr3_length: 15
v_call: TRBV12-3/TRBV12-4
clone_size: -
cdr3_nt: TGTGCCAGCAGTTTAGAAGCGGGAGGGTACTACGAGCAGTACTTC
cdr3_aa: CASSLEAGGYYEQYF

d_call: -
j_call: TRBJ2-3
cdr3_length: 15
v_call: TRBV5-1
clone_size: few
cdr3_nt: TGCGCCAGCAGCTCAGCATCGGCCAGCACAGATACGCAGTATTTT
cdr3_aa: CASSSASASTDTQYF

d_call: -
j_call: TRBJ2-5
cdr3_length: 16
v_call: TRBV7-2
clone_size: -
cdr3_nt: TGTGCCAGCAGCTGGGGCGGGGGCCCGTACCAAGAGACCCAGTACTTC
cdr3_aa: CASSWGGGPYQETQYF

d_call: -
j_call: TRBJ1-2
cdr3_length: 13
v_call: TRBV12-3/TRBV12-4
clone_size: -
cdr3_nt: TGTGCCAGCAGTTTTGACGGGGACTATGGCTACACCTTC
cdr3_aa: CASSFDGDYGYTF

d_call: -
j_call: TRBJ2-7
cdr3_length: 14
v_call: TRBV5-1
clone_size: -
cdr3_nt: TGCGCCAGCAGCCCCTCGGGAAGCCTCTACGAGCAGTACTTC
cdr3_aa: CASSPSGSLYEQYF